The next 12 T cell receptor beta chains were all read from a single sample in a study of beta chain features in type 1 diabetes. Study observations and caveats: A moderate, significant TCRB CDR3 shortening appeared in type 1 diabetes across four CD4+ subsets.

The study reverse transcribed the entire isolated RNA, so it sequenced expressed TCRB transcripts. Data came from immunoSEQ multiplex PCR; TCRdb stores just in-frame clones and leaves some out. The table shows 160,000 or so clones, with roughly 65% occurring only once. Their antigens are not known. Specimen: naive CD4+ T cells from blood. These receptors came from a man under 40 with type 1 diabetes.

The CDR3, as DNA: TGTGCCAGTAGTATGCAGGGGCGGACAGATACGCAGTATTTT. This gives the protein CASSMQGRTDTQYF. The rearrangement uses TRBV19 and TRBJ2-3; D is perhaps TRBD1 (6 bases). CDR3 size: 14 residues. Germline V gene data show CDR1 as LNHDA and CDR2 as SQIVND (reference sequence). Trimming pared 3 bases from V and 3 bases from J, leaving 10 bases between.

DNA of the CDR3: TGCGCCAGCAGCTCGGACAGAGCCGATCCTAGCACAGATACGCAGTATTTT. Amino acid sequence: CASSSDRADPSTDTQYF. The rearrangement uses TRBV5-1 and TRBJ2-3, with D possibly TRBD1 on 6 matching bases. Germline CDR1 is SGHRS and CDR2 is YFSETQ. V lost 3 bases, J lost 0 bases, and 17 bases lay in between. The CDR3 runs 17 residues.

This rearrangement joins TRBV30 to TRBJ1-2; D is perhaps TRBD1 (6 bases). The CDR3 runs to 14 residues. With 0 bases removed from V and 7 bases from J, the gap between germline ends came to 15 bases. Germline loops: CDR1 GTSNPN, CDR2 SVGIG (reference sequence). CDR3 amino acids: CAWSVLGTTVGYTF. The CDR3 DNA is TGTGCCTGGAGTGTGTTAGGGACAACGGTTGGCTACACCTTC.

This clone came up a few times. The V and J genes are TRBV15 and TRBJ2-5; D unresolved. CDR3 length equals 15 residues. The germline V gene encodes CDR1 LNHNV and CDR2 YYDKDF (reference sequence). The V end was cut by 0 bases, the J end by 5 bases, with 13 bases between. CDR3 amino acids: CATSRDLSVLETQYF. CDR3 nucleotide sequence: TGTGCCACCAGCAGAGATTTATCGGTCTTGGAGACCCAGTACTTC.

The V and J genes are TRBV6-5 and TRBJ1-2, with D possibly TRBD1 on 6 matching bases. The germline CDR1 and CDR2 sequences are MNHEY and SVGAGI. CDR3 length equals 14 residues. V shed 5 bases and J shed 7 bases, with 17 bases lying between them. The CDR3 region is CASSPEDRYSGYTF. CDR3 bases: TGTGCCAGCAGTCCCGAGGACAGATACAGTGGCTACACCTTC.

This clone appeared a few times. The gene calls are TRBV4-3 and TRBJ2-4; D is undetermined. The length of the CDR3 is 13 residues. Germline values: CDR1 LGHNA, CDR2 YSLEER. Trimming removed 3 bases from V and 10 bases from J, with 13 bases in between. The CDR3 sequence: CASSHAATEIQYF. The CDR3, as DNA: TGCGCCAGCAGCCATGCTGCCACGGAAATTCAGTACTTC.

This clone was counted between two and nine times. The rearrangement uses TRBV6-6 and TRBJ2-1; a weak D match, TRBD1 (6 bases). Germline CDR1 MNHNY, CDR2 SVGAGI (reference sequence). This CDR3 region has 16 residues. The V gene lost 0 bases and the J gene lost 8 bases, with 17 bases spanning the gap. CDR3 sequence: CASSYSSGEGMHEQFF. The CDR3 DNA is TGTGCCAGCAGTTACTCTTCAGGGGAAGGAATGCATGAGCAGTTCTTC.

The chain joins TRBV30 to TRBJ2-5, with D unresolved. The CDR3 sequence is 15 residues long. The germline V and J ends were trimmed by 3 bases and 1 base, with 15 bases remaining between them. CDR1 and CDR2 from the germline V gene are GTSNPN and SVGIG (reference sequence). DNA of the CDR3: TGTGCCTGGAGGTTCCCCGGGCCAGTCCAAGAGACCCAGTACTTC. Its translation: CAWRFPGPVQETQYF.

This chain uses TRBV9 with TRBJ2-1; D may match TRBD1 or TRBD2 (5 bases each). The CDR3 has 17 residues. Germline loops: CDR1 SGDLS, CDR2 YYNGEE. V shed 4 bases and J shed 1 base, with 18 bases lying between them. CDR3 protein: CASSLGAGLLSYNEQFF. The CDR3 nucleotides read TGTGCCAGCAGCCTCGGGGCAGGCCTACTATCCTACAATGAGCAGTTCTTC. The complete variable domain, with remaining parts taken from reference TRBV9 and TRBJ2-1, reads DSGVTQTPKHLITATGQRVTLRCSPRSGDLSVYWYQQSLDQGLQFLIQYYNGEERAKGNILERFSAQQFPDLHSELNLSSLELGDSALYFCASSLGAGLLSYNEQFFGPGTRLTVL.

Regarding this clone: Other DNA sequences in the same sample also yield this CDR3. V usage is TRBV20-1 and J usage is TRBJ2-7; D is possibly TRBD2 (5 bases). This CDR3 comprises 11 residues. V shed 3 bases and J shed 4 bases, with 7 bases lying between them. Germline CDR1 reads DFQATT; CDR2 reads SNEGSKA (reference sequence). For the CDR3, the DNA is TGCAGTGCTAGCCGGGGTTACGAGCAGTACTTC. Translating gives CSASRGYEQYF.

A note on this clone: The germline gene is not matched at one end of the junction; a read error may be the cause. The chain links TRBV9 to TRBJ2-1, with D perhaps matching TRBD1 (6 bases). CDR1 is SGDLS, CDR2 YYNGEE, per germline. This CDR3 is 13 amino acids long. The CDR3 protein is CASSASQGYEQFF. For the CDR3, the DNA is TGTGCCAGCAGCGCTTCACAGGGCTATGAGCAATTCTTC.

The CDR3 DNA follows: TGTGCAAGCAGGGGTAAAGTAAACGAGCAGTACTTC. It translates to CASRGKVNEQYF. The chain has TRBV30 and TRBJ2-7; a weak D match, TRBD1 (6 bases). This CDR3 spans 12 amino acids. Germline CDR1 and CDR2: GTSNPN and SVGIG (reference sequence).